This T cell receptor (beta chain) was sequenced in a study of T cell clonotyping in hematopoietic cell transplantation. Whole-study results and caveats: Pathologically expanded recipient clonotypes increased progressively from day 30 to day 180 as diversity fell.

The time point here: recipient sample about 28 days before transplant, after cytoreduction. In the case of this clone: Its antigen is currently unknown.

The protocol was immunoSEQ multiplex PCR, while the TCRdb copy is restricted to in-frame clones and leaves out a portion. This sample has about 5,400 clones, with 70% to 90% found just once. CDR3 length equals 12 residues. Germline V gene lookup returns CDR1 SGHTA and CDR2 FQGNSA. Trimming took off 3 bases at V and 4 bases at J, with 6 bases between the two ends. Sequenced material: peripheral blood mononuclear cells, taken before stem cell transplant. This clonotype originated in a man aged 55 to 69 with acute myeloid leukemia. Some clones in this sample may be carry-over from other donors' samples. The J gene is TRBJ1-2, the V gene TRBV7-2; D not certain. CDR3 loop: CASSFQTYGYTF. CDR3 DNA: TGTGCCAGCAGCTTCCAGACCTATGGCTACACCTTC.